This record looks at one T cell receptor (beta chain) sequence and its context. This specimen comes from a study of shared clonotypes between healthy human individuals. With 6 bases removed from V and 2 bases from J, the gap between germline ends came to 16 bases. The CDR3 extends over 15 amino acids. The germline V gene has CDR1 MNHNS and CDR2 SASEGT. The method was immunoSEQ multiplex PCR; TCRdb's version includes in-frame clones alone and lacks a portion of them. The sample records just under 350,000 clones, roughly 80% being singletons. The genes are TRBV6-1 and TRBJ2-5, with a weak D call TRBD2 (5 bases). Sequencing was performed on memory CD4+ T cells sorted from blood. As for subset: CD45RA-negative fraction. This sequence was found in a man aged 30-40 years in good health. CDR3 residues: CASSYRTGSQETQYF. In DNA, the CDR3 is TGTGCCAGCAGCTATAGGACTGGATCGCAAGAGACCCAGTACTTC.